The rows below give T cell receptor beta chains drawn from one sample of a study of blood T cells in healthy people across ages. TCRdb re-called the 5' RACE reads through MiXCR, storing one row per CDR3 protein. The sample lists some 800,000 distinct CDR3 sequences; roughly 25% were seen once. The data also belong to a second study, concerning T cells of mothers and their children.

The sample was blood. All receptors come from a boy younger than 18 in good health. CDR3s include the opening cysteine and the closing phenylalanine or tryptophan. D genes are given only for firm matches. The listing skips clone size in some rows; elsewhere it reads once, few, many or a size class.

TRBJ2-2 | few | TRBD2 | TRBV5-1 | TGCGCCAGCAGCTTTGGCGGGAGTGACACCGGGGAGCTGTTTTTT | CASSFGGSDTGELFF
TRBJ2-3 | - | TRBD2 | TRBV9 | TGTGCCAGCAGCGTCGGGACTACAAGAACGGATACGCAGTATTTT | CASSVGTTRTDTQYF
TRBJ2-3 | - | - | TRBV6-1 | TGTGCCAGCAGGGGACGCGAACTTGGGGCCACAGATACGCAGTATTTT | CASRGRELGATDTQYF
TRBJ2-3 | few | - | TRBV29-1 | TGCAGCGTTGAAACCCTAGGTGGAGATACGCAGTATTTT | CSVETLGGDTQYF
TRBJ2-2 | many | - | TRBV5-1 | TGCGCCAGCAGCTTGGGCAGCGGGGAGCTGTTTTTT | CASSLGSGELFF
TRBJ2-1 | - | TRBD1 | TRBV7-9 | TGTGCCAGCTCCGGCCCGACAGGGTATGGGGAGCAGTTCTTC | CASSGPTGYGEQFF
TRBJ2-5 | - | - | TRBV7-2 | TGTGCCAGCACCCGTAGCGCCGAGCCTGGGGAGACCCAGTACTTC | CASTRSAEPGETQYF
TRBJ1-5 | few | TRBD1 | TRBV19 | TGTGCCAGTGGCGGGACAGGTGATCAGCCCCAGCATTTT | CASGGTGDQPQHF
TRBJ1-1 | - | - | TRBV4-2 | TGTGCCAGCAGCCAACCAGGGCAGAACACTGAAGCTTTCTTT | CASSQPGQNTEAFF
TRBJ2-7 | few | - | TRBV28 | TGTGCCAGCAGGCCAGGGTTTAGCTCCTACGAGCAGTACTTC | CASRPGFSSYEQYF
TRBJ2-7 | few | TRBD2 | TRBV20-1 | TGCAGTGGCAGGGTTCTAGCGGGAGGGGGGGGAGGAGCCGAGCAGTACTTC | CSGRVLAGGGGGAEQYF
TRBJ2-5 | - | TRBD2 | TRBV12-3/TRBV12-4 | TGTGCCAGCAGTTCGACTAGCGGGGGGCCATTCTTC | CASSSTSGGPFF
TRBJ2-1 | - | - | TRBV29-1 | TGCAGCGTTGAAGGCGACCCCATTAGGGATGAGCAGTTCTTC | CSVEGDPIRDEQFF
TRBJ2-1 | few | - | TRBV19 | TGTGCCAGTAGTACCGACCACACGTGGGATGAGCAGTTCTTC | CASSTDHTWDEQFF
TRBJ2-7 | - | - | TRBV28 | TGTGCCAGCAGTGCCGCTTCAAGCCCCTACGAGCAGTACTTC | CASSAASSPYEQYF
TRBJ2-3 | few | TRBD1 | TRBV7-2 | TGTGCCAAGACAGGGAGCACAGATACGCAGTATTTT | CAKTGSTDTQYF
TRBJ1-6 | - | - | TRBV2 | TGTGCCAGCAGTCTCCGGGGCGAAAATTCACCCCTCCACTTT | CASSLRGENSPLHF
TRBJ2-1 | few | TRBD2 | TRBV7-9 | TGTGCCAGCAGCCCCCCGGCTAGCGGGAACGACAATGAGCAGTTCTTC | CASSPPASGNDNEQFF
TRBJ2-1 | - | TRBD1 | TRBV11-2 | TGTGCCAGCAGCTACCCGACAGGGGGCCCCGAAAGCTCCTACAATGAGCAGTTCTTC | CASSYPTGGPESSYNEQFF
TRBJ2-7 | once | - | TRBV14 | TGTGCCAGCAGCCAAGGGGCATACTACGAGCAGTACTTC | CASSQGAYYEQYF
TRBJ2-3 | few | - | TRBV28 | TGTGCCAGCAGTTTGACTGGGGGGGGGGCAGATACACAGTATTTT | CASSLTGGGADTQYF
TRBJ1-6 | - | - | TRBV12-3/TRBV12-4 | TGTGCCAGCAGTTTGAGAAGATCCTATAATTCACCCCTCCACTTT | CASSLRRSYNSPLHF
TRBJ2-7 | - | TRBD2 | TRBV7-9 | TGTGCCAGCAGCACCCATAGCGGGAGGACAAACTGCGAGCAGTACTTC | CASSTHSGRTNCEQYF
TRBJ2-7 | many | - | TRBV5-1 | TGCGCCAGCAGCTTGGGGTTCGAGCAGTACTTC | CASSLGFEQYF
TRBJ1-4 | - | - | TRBV7-2 | TGTGCCAGCAGCTGGACGAGGGGCGCTAATGAAAAACTGTTTTTT | CASSWTRGANEKLFF
TRBJ2-7 | - | - | TRBV6-5 | TGTGCCAGCAGCACGGACGGTGAGCAGTACTTC | CASSTDGEQYF
TRBJ2-5 | few | - | TRBV20-1 | TGCAGTGCTAGAGATCGACCGGGACAAGAGACCCAGTACTTC | CSARDRPGQETQYF
TRBJ1-6 | few | - | TRBV20-1 | TGCAGTGCTGGAATCAAGTCATCCCTCCACTTT | CSAGIKSSLHF
TRBJ2-1 | - | TRBD2 | TRBV6-6 | TGTGCCAGCAGTACTCGGGGACTAGCGGGAGAGTTCTACAATGAGCAGTTCTTC | CASSTRGLAGEFYNEQFF
TRBJ2-5 | - | - | TRBV11-2 | TGTGCCAGCAGCTTTTTACCAATCGGGGAGACCCAGTACTTC | CASSFLPIGETQYF
TRBJ1-3 | - | TRBD1 | TRBV10-3 | TGTGCCATCAGTGACACAGGGGAGACTGGAAACACCATATATTTT | CAISDTGETGNTIYF
TRBJ1-5 | - | TRBD1 | TRBV9 | TGTGCCAGCAGCGTAGAAGGGACAGGGAGTCAGCCCCAGCATTTT | CASSVEGTGSQPQHF
TRBJ1-4 | few | - | TRBV4-3 | TGCGCCAGCAGCCACTACTACAGCCCCGGGGAAGAAAAACTGTTTTTT | CASSHYYSPGEEKLFF
TRBJ2-6 | many | - | TRBV5-1 | TGCGCCAGCAGCTTGCCCCTCTCTGGGGCCAACGTCCTGACTTTC | CASSLPLSGANVLTF
TRBJ2-5 | few | - | TRBV29-1 | TGCAGCGTGGAGGTCCCGGGAGTCGAAAAGACCCAGTACTTC | CSVEVPGVEKTQYF
TRBJ2-4 | - | - | TRBV11-2 | TGTGCCAGCATGGACACAACCAAAAACATTCAGTACTTC | CASMDTTKNIQYF
TRBJ2-7 | - | - | TRBV21-1 | TGTGCCAGCAGCAAAGATTGGGGGAGGTCCCTCTGTCGCGAGCAGTACTTC | CASSKDWGRSLCREQYF
TRBJ2-5 | - | - | TRBV5-5 | TGTGCCAGCAGCTCAGCACAGTACCAAGAGACCCAGTACTTC | CASSSAQYQETQYF